Listed below are T cell receptor beta chains from one sample, sequenced in a study of CD8+ T cells in alopecia areata. TCRdb's table, derived via immunoSEQ multiplex PCR, lists solely in-frame clones and lacks some. The sample carries some 120,000 clones, approximately 60% recorded once. The sample in question was CD4+ T cells sorted from blood, obtained at week 4, from a patient treated with tofacitinib. Every receptor here comes from a human donor with alopecia areata. Each CDR3 is given with its conserved first and last residue. The D gene is left open where the match is weak. Size is omitted from some rows. Given values are once, few, many or a class for expanded clones.

>-|TRBJ2-1|TRBD2|TRBV2
TGTGCCAGCAGCGAGACTAGCGGGAGTGGGATTGAGCAGTTCTTC
CASSETSGSGIEQFF
>-|TRBJ2-3|-|TRBV30
TGTGCCTGGAGTGTACAGACAGATACGCAGTATTTT
CAWSVQTDTQYF
>-|TRBJ2-1|TRBD2|TRBV5-1
TGCGCCAGCAGCCCGGGACTAGCGGGAGTTGAGCAGTTCTTC
CASSPGLAGVEQFF
>-|TRBJ2-1|-|TRBV27
TGTGCCAGCAGGCGAGGTATCTCCTACAATGAGCAGTTCTTC
CASRRGISYNEQFF
>-|TRBJ2-7|-|TRBV27
TGTGCCAGCAGTTCCCCCGGGGCAGGGATTAGGCAGCAGTACTTC
CASSSPGAGIRQQYF
>-|TRBJ1-2|-|TRBV4-3
TGCGCCAGCAGCCAAGATACTCAGGGTGACTATGGCTACACCTTC
CASSQDTQGDYGYTF
>-|TRBJ2-3|-|TRBV27
TGTGCCAGCAGTCCAAGGACTATCGGGACAGATACGCAGTATTTT
CASSPRTIGTDTQYF
>once|TRBJ2-3|-|TRBV29-1
TGCAGCGTTGTGCGGGACACCTCCACAGATACGCAGTATTTT
CSVVRDTSTDTQYF
>-|TRBJ2-2|TRBD2|TRBV5-1
TGCGCCAGCAGCACCAGTCAAGCGGGAGTCGGGGAGCTGTTTTTT
CASSTSQAGVGELFF
>few|TRBJ2-1|-|TRBV29-1
TGCAGCGTTTTCGGTAGCGGCCTTCTCGCGGAGCAGTTCTTC
CSVFGSGLLAEQFF
>-|TRBJ1-3|-|TRBV5-1
TGCGCCAGCAGCCAGAGGGCGGGTGGAAACACCATATATTTT
CASSQRAGGNTIYF
>-|TRBJ1-2|-|TRBV5-1
TGCGCCAGCAGCTTTGGTTCGGGAGCAAACTATGGCTACACCTTC
CASSFGSGANYGYTF
>few|TRBJ1-2|-|TRBV5-6
TGTGCCAGCAGCTTGATCAATGTAGACTATGGCTACACCTTC
CASSLINVDYGYTF
>few|TRBJ2-5|-|TRBV10-3
TGTGCCATCAGTGAGTTGGAGACCCAGTACTTC
CAISELETQYF
>-|TRBJ2-7|-|TRBV29-1
TGCAGCGTGATGGCGGGATCCGACTCAGGGGAGCAGTACTTC
CSVMAGSDSGEQYF
>once|TRBJ2-5|-|TRBV9
TGTGCCAGCAGCGGGAGCCAAGAGACCCAGTACTTC
CASSGSQETQYF
>-|TRBJ2-2|TRBD2|TRBV4-1
TGCGCCAGCAGCCAGGGGAGACTAGCGGGAGCGGCTGGGGAGCTGTTTTTT
CASSQGRLAGAAGELFF
>many|TRBJ2-7|-|TRBV5-6
TGTGCCAGCAGCTTGGCAGGGGCGATCTACGAGCAGTACTTC
CASSLAGAIYEQYF
>-|TRBJ2-7|TRBD2|TRBV4-2
TGTGCCAGCAGCTTGTATCGGGAGGGCCGGTCCTACGAGCAGTACTTC
CASSLYREGRSYEQYF
>-|TRBJ2-7|-|TRBV7-2
TGTGCCAGCAGCTTAGTCTACGAGCAGTACTTC
CASSLVYEQYF
>-|TRBJ2-5|-|TRBV19
TGTGCCAGTAGTATTGGAGATGCCCAGTACTTC
CASSIGDAQYF
>-|TRBJ2-5|-|TRBV28
TGTGCCAGCAGTTTCACCGGGGAGACCCAGTACTTC
CASSFTGETQYF
>-|TRBJ1-1|-|TRBV5-4
TGTGCCAGCAGCGGGGGACCTTTTGAAGCTTTCTTT
CASSGGPFEAFF
>-|TRBJ1-1|-|TRBV7-2
TGTGCCAGCAGCTTAGTTGGAGAGATGAACACTGAAGCTTTCTTT
CASSLVGEMNTEAFF
>few|TRBJ2-7|TRBD2|TRBV7-9
TGTGCCAGCAGCTTAGCGCTATCTCTAGCGGGCGGGCACGAGCAGTACTTC
CASSLALSLAGGHEQYF
>few|TRBJ2-3|-|TRBV7-3
TGTGCCAGCAGCTCGCTGGCGGGGTGGGCAGATACGCAGTATTTT
CASSSLAGWADTQYF
>-|TRBJ1-1|-|TRBV30
TGTGCCTGGAGTGTTCTCCACGTGAACACTGAAGCTTTCTTT
CAWSVLHVNTEAFF
>-|TRBJ1-2|-|TRBV18
TGTGCCAGCTCACCGTCCAGGGAGGTCTATGGCTACACCTTC
CASSPSREVYGYTF
>once|TRBJ2-7|TRBD1|TRBV7-9
TGTGCCAGCAGCTTATGGGACAGGGAAACCTACGAGCAGTACTTC
CASSLWDRETYEQYF
>few|TRBJ2-7|-|TRBV7-3
TGTGCCAGCAGCTTACGAGGAGAGCAGTACTTC
CASSLRGEQYF
>-|TRBJ2-2|TRBD1|TRBV29-1
TGCAGCGCCCGGACAGGGGACGTGGTCACCGGGGAGCTGTTTTTT
CSARTGDVVTGELFF
>-|TRBJ2-1|TRBD2|TRBV7-8
TGTGCCAGCAGCTTAGATAGCGGGAGAGGATACAATGAGCAGTTCTTC
CASSLDSGRGYNEQFF
>-|TRBJ2-7|-|TRBV9
TGTGCCAGCAGCGGGGGAGGCGGTGGCGACGGGCCCTACGAGCAGTACTTC
CASSGGGGGDGPYEQYF
>-|TRBJ1-5|-|TRBV19
TGTGCCAGTATTGAGGGGAGGAATCAGCCCCAGCATTTT
CASIEGRNQPQHF
>-|TRBJ2-3|-|TRBV7-2
TGTGCCAGCAGCTACCAAAAGGGAAGGGGGGATACGCAGTATTTT
CASSYQKGRGDTQYF
>few|TRBJ2-3|-|TRBV30
TGTGCCTGGAGTGTAGGAGGTTCAGATACGCAGTATTTT
CAWSVGGSDTQYF
>-|TRBJ1-2|-|TRBV6-6
TGTGCCAGCAGTTACTCGGTCAGGGACTATGGCTACACCTTC
CASSYSVRDYGYTF
>once|TRBJ2-1|TRBD2|TRBV19
TGTGCCAGTAGTAGCCCGACTAGCGGGAGCTCCTACAATGAGCAGTTCTTC
CASSSPTSGSSYNEQFF
>-|TRBJ2-2|TRBD1|TRBV29-1
TGCAGCGTTGGAAAGGGACAGAAAAACGAGGACACCGGGGAGCTGTTTTTT
CSVGKGQKNEDTGELFF
>-|TRBJ2-3|-|TRBV4-2
TGTGCCATCTCAGATACGCAGTATTTT
CAISDTQYF
>few|TRBJ2-7|TRBD1|TRBV4-2
TGTGCCAGCAGCACGAGTGGGACAGTATACGAGCAGTACTTC
CASSTSGTVYEQYF
>-|TRBJ2-7|-|TRBV4-3
TGCGCCAGCAGCCAAGAGGGGGGTGGCGGTCTGTACTTC
CASSQEGGGGLYF
>-|TRBJ1-5|-|TRBV9
TGTGCCAGCAGGCAATACCGCAATCAGCCCCAGCATTTT
CASRQYRNQPQHF
>-|TRBJ2-5|TRBD1|TRBV10-3
TGTGCCACCCACCCCAGGGGGCAAGAGACCCAGTACTTC
CATHPRGQETQYF
>few|TRBJ2-7|-|TRBV4-3
TGCGCCAGCAGCCAAGATCGGGGCCTGGATTCGCAGTACTTC
CASSQDRGLDSQYF
>-|TRBJ2-2|-|TRBV6-1
TGTGCCAGCAGTGAAGTGGGCACCGGGGAGCTGTTTTTT
CASSEVGTGELFF
>-|TRBJ2-3|TRBD1|TRBV7-2
TGTGCCAGCAGAGTACTTCCGGGACAGGGGACGCAGTATTTT
CASRVLPGQGTQYF
>-|TRBJ2-2|TRBD1|TRBV5-1
TGCGCCAGCAGCTTTCTGACAGGGGCGAACACCGGGGAGCTGTTTTTT
CASSFLTGANTGELFF
>-|TRBJ1-1|-|TRBV5-1
TGCGCCAGCAGCTTGGGGCAGATACTCACTGAAGCTTTCTTT
CASSLGQILTEAFF
>-|TRBJ2-5|-|TRBV7-2
TGTGCCAGCAGCGACCCAAGAGGACGAGAGACCCAGTACTTC
CASSDPRGRETQYF
>once|TRBJ1-5|-|TRBV28
TGTGCCAGCAGTTCTCATTTGGAGCCCCAGCATTTT
CASSSHLEPQHF
>-|TRBJ1-4|-|TRBV27
TGTGCCAGCAGTTTTCATCGTGGGACCGAAGATGAAAAACTGTTTTTT
CASSFHRGTEDEKLFF
>-|TRBJ2-7|TRBD1|TRBV23-1
TGCGCCAGCAGTCAACACACTCCTGGGACAGGGAGATCCTACGAGCAGTACTTC
CASSQHTPGTGRSYEQYF